The entry below gives a single T cell receptor beta chain sequence along with its context. Its antigen remains unknown. This record belongs to a study of cytomegalovirus exposure and HLA in healthy donors. Background on the study: Samples from HLA-typed donors yielded about 85 million unique TCRs in an early data release.

Primers for the PCR totalled 60 Vbeta and 13 Jbeta. Sequenced by immunoSEQ multiplex PCR; TCRdb stores in-frame clones only, minus some. The data contain over 100,000 clones, 74% of them singletons. The germline V gene encodes CDR1 SGHRS and CDR2 YFSETQ. The CDR3 is 16 amino acids. Losses at the gene ends were 2 bases for V and 9 bases for J; bases not matched to a gene: 8. Study observations and caveats: Researchers left out some V segments, among them TRBV6-2 and TRBV6-3, as indistinguishable. Cytomegalovirus-associated TCR beta chains were listed, numbering some 180.

Material: PBMCs. The clonotype comes from a male donor in good health and CMV-seronegative. This chain connects TRBV5-1 to TRBJ2-1; TRBD2 aligns across 13 bases. The CDR3 region is CASSFPLAGGPSEQFF. Written as DNA, the CDR3 is TGCGCCAGCAGCTTTCCACTAGCGGGAGGGCCTAGTGAGCAGTTCTTC. Drawing the rest from reference TRBV5-1 and TRBJ2-1, the complete variable domain is KAGVTQTPRYLIKTRGQQVTLSCSPISGHRSVSWYQQTPGQGLQFLFEYFSETQRNKGNFPGRFSGRQFSNSRSEMNVSTLELGDSALYLCASSFPLAGGPSEQFFGPGTRLTVL.